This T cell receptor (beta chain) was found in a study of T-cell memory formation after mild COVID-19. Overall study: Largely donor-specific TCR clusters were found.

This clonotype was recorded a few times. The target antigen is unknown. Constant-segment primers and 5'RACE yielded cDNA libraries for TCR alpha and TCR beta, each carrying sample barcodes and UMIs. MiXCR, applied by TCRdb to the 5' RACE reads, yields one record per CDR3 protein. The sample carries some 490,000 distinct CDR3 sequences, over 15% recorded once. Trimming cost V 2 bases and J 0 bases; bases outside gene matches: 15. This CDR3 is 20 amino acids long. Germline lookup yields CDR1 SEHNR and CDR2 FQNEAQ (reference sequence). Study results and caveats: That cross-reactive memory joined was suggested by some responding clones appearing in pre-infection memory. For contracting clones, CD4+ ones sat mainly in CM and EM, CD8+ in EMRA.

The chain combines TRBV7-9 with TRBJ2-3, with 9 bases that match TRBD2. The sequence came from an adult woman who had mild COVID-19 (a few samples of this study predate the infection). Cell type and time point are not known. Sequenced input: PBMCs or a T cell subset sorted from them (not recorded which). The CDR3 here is CASSLSGLAGFSMSTDTQYF. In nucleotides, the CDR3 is TGTGCCAGCAGCTTAAGCGGGCTAGCGGGGTTTTCTATGAGCACAGATACGCAGTATTTT. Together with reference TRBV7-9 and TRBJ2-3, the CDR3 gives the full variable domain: DTGVSQNPRHKITKRGQNVTFRCDPISEHNRLYWYRQTLGQGPEFLTYFQNEAQLEKSRLLSDRFSAERPKGSFSTLEIQRTEQGDSAMYLCASSLSGLAGFSMSTDTQYFGPGTRLTVL.